This T cell receptor beta chain emerged from a study of spatial heterogeneity in lung cancer. As to time point: sample taken at primary tumor resection. Without sorting, whole RNA was sequenced from tumor, nontumor lung or frozen PBMC. In this sample, this clonotype turned up many times. This CDR3 has 16 residues. J gave up 4 bases and V 4 bases, and 8 bases lay outside the gene matches. From germline, CDR1 is SGHRS and CDR2 YFSETQ. The study tagged each TCR cDNA molecule with a unique molecular identifier. Using its own MiXCR run on the 5' RACE reads, TCRdb lists one record per CDR3 protein. Of roughly 25,000 distinct CDR3 sequences detected, roughly 4.8% appear once; the ten largest clones hold about 5.5%.

The receptor's source is a male donor with early-stage non-small cell lung cancer. The starting material was PBMCs, obtained at surgery. This chain joins TRBV5-1 and TRBJ2-2; 9 nucleotides agree with TRBD1. The CDR3 coding sequence is TGCGCCAGCAGCCAGACCGGACAGGGGACCACCGGGGAGCTGTTTTTT. Amino acids: CASSQTGQGTTGELFF.